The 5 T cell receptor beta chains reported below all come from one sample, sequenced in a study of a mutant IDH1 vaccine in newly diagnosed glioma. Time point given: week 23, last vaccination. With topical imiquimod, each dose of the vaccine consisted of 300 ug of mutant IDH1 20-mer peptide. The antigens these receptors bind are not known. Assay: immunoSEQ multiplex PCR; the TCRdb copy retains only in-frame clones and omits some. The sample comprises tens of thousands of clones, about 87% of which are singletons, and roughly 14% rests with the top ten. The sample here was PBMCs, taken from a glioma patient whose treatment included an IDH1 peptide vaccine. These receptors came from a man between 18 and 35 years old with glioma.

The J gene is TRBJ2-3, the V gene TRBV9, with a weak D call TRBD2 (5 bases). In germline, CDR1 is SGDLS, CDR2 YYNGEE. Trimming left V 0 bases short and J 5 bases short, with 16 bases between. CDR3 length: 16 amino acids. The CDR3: CASSVGGFRVQDTQYF. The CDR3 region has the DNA TGTGCCAGCAGCGTAGGAGGGTTCCGGGTTCAAGATACGCAGTATTTT.

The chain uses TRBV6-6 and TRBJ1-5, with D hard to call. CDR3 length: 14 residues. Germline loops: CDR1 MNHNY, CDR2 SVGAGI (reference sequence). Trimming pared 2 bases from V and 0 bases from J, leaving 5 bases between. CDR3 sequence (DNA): TGTGCCAGCAGTTACCTTGGTAGCAATCAGCCCCAGCATTTT. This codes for CASSYLGSNQPQHF.

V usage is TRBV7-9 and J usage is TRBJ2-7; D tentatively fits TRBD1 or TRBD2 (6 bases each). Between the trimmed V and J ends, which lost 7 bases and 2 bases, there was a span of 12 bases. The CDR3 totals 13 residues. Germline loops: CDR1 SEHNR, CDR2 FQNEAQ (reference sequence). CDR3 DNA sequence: TGTGCCAGCATACCGAGGGGGGCCTACGAGCAGTACTTC. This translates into CASIPRGAYEQYF. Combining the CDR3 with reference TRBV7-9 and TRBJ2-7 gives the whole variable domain DTGVSQNPRHKITKRGQNVTFRCDPISEHNRLYWYRQTLGQGPEFLTYFQNEAQLEKSRLLSDRFSAERPKGSFSTLEIQRTEQGDSAMYLCASIPRGAYEQYFGPGTRLTVT.

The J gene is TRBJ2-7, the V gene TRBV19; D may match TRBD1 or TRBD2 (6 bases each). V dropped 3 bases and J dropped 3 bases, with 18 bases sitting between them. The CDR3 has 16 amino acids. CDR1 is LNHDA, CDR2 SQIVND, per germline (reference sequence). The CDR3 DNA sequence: TGTGCCAGTAGTATCACCGAAGCTGGGGGGCTCTACGAGCAGTACTTC. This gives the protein CASSITEAGGLYEQYF.

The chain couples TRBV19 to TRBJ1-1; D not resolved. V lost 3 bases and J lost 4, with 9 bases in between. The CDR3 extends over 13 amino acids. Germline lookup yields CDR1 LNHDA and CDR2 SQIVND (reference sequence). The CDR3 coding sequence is TGTGCCAGTAGTATGTCCCTGGGCACTGAAGCTTTCTTT. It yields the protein CASSMSLGTEAFF.